The 2 T cell receptor beta chains below come from one sample, sequenced in a study of blood T cell repertoires in COVID-19. Here immunoSEQ multiplex PCR was the method, and the copy in TCRdb shows in-frame clones only, minus some. The sample holds some 330,000 clones, 88% seen once. Sequencing used PBMCs or T cells enriched from blood (not recorded which). The receptors stem from a man between 25 and 39 years old who had recovered from COVID-19.

The V and J genes are TRBV5-1 and TRBJ1-1; TRBD1 matches at 12 bases. The CDR3 runs to 18 residues. CDR1 and CDR2 (germline): SGHRS, YFSETQ. Trimming cost V 0 bases and J 1 base; bases outside gene matches: 7. This CDR3 reads CASSLAGTGGAGNTEAFF. In DNA, the CDR3 is TGCGCCAGCAGCTTGGCCGGGACAGGGGGCGCAGGGAACACTGAAGCTTTCTTT.

This chain joins TRBV19 and TRBJ1-1; D is undetermined. V lost 2 bases and J lost 0, with 4 bases in between. CDR1 and CDR2 (germline): LNHDA, SQIVND (reference sequence). There are 13 residues in the CDR3. DNA for the CDR3: TGTGCCAGTAGTATATCGGTGAACACTGAAGCTTTCTTT. Translation gives CASSISVNTEAFF. The full variable domain, its missing parts supplied by reference TRBV19 and TRBJ1-1, is DGGITQSPKYLFRKEGQNVTLSCEQNLNHDAMYWYRQDPGQGLRLIYYSQIVNDFQKGDIAEGYSVSREKKESFPLTVTSAQKNPTAFYLCASSISVNTEAFFGQGTRLTVV.